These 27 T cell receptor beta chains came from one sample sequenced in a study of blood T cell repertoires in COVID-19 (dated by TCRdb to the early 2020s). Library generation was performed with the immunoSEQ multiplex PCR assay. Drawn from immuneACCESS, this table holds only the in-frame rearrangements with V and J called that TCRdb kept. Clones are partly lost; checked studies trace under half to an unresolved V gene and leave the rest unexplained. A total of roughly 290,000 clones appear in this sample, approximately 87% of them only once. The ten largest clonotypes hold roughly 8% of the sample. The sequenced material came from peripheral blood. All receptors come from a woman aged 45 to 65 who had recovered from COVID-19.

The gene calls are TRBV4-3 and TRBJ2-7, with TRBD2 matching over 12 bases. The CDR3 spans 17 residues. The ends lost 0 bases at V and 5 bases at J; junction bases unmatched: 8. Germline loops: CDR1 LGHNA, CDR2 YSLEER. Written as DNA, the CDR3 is TGCGCCAGCAGCCAAGATATAGCGACTAGCGGGAGAAACGAGCAGTACTTC. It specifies CASSQDIATSGRNEQYF.

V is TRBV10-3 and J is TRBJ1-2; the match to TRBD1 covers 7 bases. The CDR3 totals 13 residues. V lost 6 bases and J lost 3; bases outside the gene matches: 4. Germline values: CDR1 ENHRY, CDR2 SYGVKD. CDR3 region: CAIRLGQDYGYTF. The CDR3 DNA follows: TGTGCCATCAGACTCGGACAGGACTATGGCTACACCTTC.

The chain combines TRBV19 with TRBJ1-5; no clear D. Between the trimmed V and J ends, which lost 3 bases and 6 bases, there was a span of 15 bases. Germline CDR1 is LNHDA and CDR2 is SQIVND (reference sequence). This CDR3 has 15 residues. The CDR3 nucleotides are TGTGCCAGTAGTATGGCGGGAGGGAATGGTCAGCCCCAGCATTTT. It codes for CASSMAGGNGQPQHF.

Here the CDR3 reads CAISERQGNTIYF. CDR3 bases: TGTGCCATCAGTGAACGACAGGGAAACACCATATATTTT. The chain links TRBV10-3 to TRBJ1-3; D is possibly TRBD1 (5 bases). The germline V gene has CDR1 ENHRY and CDR2 SYGVKD. The CDR3 is 13 residues long. V was cut by 3 bases and J by 4 bases, with 7 bases left in between.

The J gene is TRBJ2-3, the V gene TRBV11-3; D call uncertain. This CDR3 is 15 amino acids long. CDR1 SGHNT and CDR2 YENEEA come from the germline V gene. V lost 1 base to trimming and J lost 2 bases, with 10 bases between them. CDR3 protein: CASSLGHRNTDTQYF. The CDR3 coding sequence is TGTGCCAGCAGCTTAGGACACCGGAACACAGATACGCAGTATTTT. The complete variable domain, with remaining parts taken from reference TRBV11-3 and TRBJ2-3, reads EAGVVQSPRYKIIEKKQPVAFWCNPISGHNTLYWYLQNLGQGPELLIRYENEEAVDDSQLPKDRFSAERLKGVDSTLKIQPAELGDSAVYLCASSLGHRNTDTQYFGPGTRLTVL.

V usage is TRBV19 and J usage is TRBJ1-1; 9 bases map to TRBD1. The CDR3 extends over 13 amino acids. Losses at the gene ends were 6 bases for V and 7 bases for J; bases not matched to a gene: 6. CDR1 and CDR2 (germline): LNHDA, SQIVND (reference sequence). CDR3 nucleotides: TGTGCCAGTAGCACAGGGGGCTTCGGTGAAGCTTTCTTT. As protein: CASSTGGFGEAFF.

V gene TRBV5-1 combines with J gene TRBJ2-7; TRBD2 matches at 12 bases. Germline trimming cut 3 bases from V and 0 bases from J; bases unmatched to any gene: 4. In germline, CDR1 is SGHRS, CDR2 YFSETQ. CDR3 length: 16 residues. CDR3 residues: CASSWTSGISSYEQYF. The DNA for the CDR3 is TGCGCCAGCAGCTGGACTAGCGGGATCAGCTCCTACGAGCAGTACTTC.

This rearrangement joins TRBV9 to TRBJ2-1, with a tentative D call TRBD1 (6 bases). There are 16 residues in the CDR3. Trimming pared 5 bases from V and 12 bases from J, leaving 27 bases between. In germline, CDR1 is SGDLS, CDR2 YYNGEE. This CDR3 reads CASSATARSGDTRQFF. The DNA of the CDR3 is TGTGCCAGCAGTGCCACCGCGCGGTCTGGGGACACGAGGCAGTTCTTC.

CDR3 sequence (DNA): TGTGCCACCAGTGATTGGGACAGCGCGAACACCGGGGAGCTGTTTTTT. Amino acid sequence: CATSDWDSANTGELFF. The genes are TRBV24-1 and TRBJ2-2; TRBD1 matches 7 bases. Germline values: CDR1 KGHDR, CDR2 SFDVKD. The CDR3 sequence is 16 residues long. Losses at the gene ends were 2 bases for V and 0 bases for J; bases not matched to a gene: 2.

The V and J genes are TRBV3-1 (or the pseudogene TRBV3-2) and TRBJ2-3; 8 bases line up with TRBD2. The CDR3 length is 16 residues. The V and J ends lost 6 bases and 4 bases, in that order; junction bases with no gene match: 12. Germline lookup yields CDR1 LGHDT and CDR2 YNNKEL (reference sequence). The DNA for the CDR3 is TGTGCCAGCAGTCTTGTGGGGCGGGGGGTTGCAGATACGCAGTATTTT. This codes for CASSLVGRGVADTQYF.

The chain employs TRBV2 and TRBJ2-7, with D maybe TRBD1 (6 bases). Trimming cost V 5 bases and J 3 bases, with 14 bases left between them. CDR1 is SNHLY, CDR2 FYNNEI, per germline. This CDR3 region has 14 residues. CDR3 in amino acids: CASSPWTDYYEQYF. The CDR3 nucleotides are TGTGCCAGCAGTCCATGGACAGACTACTACGAGCAGTACTTC.

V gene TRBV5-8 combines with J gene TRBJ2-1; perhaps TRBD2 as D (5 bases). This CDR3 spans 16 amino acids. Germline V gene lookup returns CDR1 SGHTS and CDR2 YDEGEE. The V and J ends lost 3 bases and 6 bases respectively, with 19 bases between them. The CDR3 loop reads CASSWSPQQRGNEQFF. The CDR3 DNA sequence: TGTGCCAGCAGCTGGTCCCCTCAACAACGGGGCAATGAGCAGTTCTTC.

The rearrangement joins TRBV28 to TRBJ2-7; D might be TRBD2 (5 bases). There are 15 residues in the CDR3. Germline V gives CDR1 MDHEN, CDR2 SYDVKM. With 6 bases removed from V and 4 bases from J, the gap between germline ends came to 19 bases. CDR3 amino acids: CASSNDYLGSYEQYF. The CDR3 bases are TGTGCCAGCAGCAACGACTATCTTGGGAGTTACGAGCAGTACTTC.

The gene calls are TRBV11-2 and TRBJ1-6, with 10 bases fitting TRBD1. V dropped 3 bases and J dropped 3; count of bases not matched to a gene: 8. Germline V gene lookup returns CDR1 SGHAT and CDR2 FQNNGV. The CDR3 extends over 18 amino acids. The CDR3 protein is CASSFLGQGTFYNSPLHF. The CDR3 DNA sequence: TGTGCCAGCAGCTTTTTGGGACAGGGGACCTTCTATAATTCACCCCTCCACTTT.

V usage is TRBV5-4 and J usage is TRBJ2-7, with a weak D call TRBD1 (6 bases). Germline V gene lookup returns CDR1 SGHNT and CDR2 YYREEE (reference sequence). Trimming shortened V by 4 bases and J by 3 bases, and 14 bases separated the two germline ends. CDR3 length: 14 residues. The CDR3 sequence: CASSHRDTLYEQYF. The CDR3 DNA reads TGTGCCAGCAGCCACCGGGACACCCTCTACGAGCAGTACTTC.

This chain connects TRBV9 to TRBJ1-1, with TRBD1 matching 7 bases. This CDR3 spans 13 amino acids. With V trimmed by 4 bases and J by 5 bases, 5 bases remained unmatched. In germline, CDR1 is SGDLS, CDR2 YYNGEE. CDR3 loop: CASSITGETEAFF. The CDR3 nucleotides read TGTGCCAGCAGCATCACAGGGGAGACTGAAGCTTTCTTT.

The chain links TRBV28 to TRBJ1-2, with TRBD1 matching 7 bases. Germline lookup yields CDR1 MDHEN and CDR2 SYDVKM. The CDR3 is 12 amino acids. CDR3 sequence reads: CATGAQDYGYTF. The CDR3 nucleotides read TGTGCAACAGGGGCCCAAGATTATGGCTACACCTTC.

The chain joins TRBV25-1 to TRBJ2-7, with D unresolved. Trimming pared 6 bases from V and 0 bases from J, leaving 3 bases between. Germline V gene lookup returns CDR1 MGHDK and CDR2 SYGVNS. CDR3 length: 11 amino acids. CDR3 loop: CASSNSYEQYF. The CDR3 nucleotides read TGTGCCAGCAGCAACTCCTACGAGCAGTACTTC.

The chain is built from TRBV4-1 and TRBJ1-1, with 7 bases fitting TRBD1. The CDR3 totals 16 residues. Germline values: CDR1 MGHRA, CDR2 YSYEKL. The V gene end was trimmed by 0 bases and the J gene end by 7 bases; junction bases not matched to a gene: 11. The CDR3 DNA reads TGCGCCAGCAGCCAAGATCCCGGACAGGTCTGGGGTGAAGCTTTCTTT. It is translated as CASSQDPGQVWGEAFF.

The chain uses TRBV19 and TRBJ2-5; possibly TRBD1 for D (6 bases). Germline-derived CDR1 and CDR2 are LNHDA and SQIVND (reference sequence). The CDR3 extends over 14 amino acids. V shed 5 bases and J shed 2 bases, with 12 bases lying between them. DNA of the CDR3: TGTGCCAGTAGTGAAACAGGGTTACAAGAGACCCAGTACTTC. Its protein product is CASSETGLQETQYF.

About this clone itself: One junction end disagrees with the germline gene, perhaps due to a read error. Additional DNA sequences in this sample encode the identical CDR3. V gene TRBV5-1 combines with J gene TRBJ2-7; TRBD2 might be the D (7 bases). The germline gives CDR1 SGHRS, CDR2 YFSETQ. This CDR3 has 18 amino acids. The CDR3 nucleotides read TGCGCCAGCAGCTTGGATAACGGGGGGACAAGATTCTCCTACGAGCAGTATTTC. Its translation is CASSLDNGGTRFSYEQYF.

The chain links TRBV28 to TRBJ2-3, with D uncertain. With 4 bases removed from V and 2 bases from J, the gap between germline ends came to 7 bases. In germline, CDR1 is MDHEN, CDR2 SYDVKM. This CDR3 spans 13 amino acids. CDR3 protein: CASSYEVTDTQYF. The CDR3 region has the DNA TGTGCCAGCAGTTACGAGGTCACAGATACGCAGTATTTT.

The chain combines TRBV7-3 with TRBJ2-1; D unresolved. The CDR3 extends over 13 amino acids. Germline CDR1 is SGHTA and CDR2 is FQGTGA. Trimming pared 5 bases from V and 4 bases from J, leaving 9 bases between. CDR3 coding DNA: TGTGCCAGCAGCCCAAGCCCGTACAATGAGCAGTTCTTC. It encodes CASSPSPYNEQFF.

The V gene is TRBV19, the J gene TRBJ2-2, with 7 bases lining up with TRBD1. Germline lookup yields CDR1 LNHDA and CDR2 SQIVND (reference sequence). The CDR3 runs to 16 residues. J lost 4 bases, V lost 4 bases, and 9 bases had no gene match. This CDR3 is CASSNGRRTGTGELFF. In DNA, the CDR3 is TGTGCCAGTAGTAACGGACGTAGGACAGGCACCGGGGAGCTGTTTTTT.

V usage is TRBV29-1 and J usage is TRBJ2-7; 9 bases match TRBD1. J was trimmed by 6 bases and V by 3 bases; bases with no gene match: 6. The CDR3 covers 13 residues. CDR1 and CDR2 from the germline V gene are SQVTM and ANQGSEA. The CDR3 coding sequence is TGCAGCGTTGAGTCGGGACAGGGCTCCGAGCAGTACTTC. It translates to CSVESGQGSEQYF.

Here the CDR3 reads CASSQENRGTEAFF. CDR3 coding DNA: TGTGCCAGCAGCCAAGAAAACAGGGGAACTGAAGCTTTCTTT. The chain recombines TRBV3-1 (or the pseudogene TRBV3-2) with TRBJ1-1; the match to TRBD1 covers 7 bases. CDR1 LGHDT and CDR2 YNNKEL come from the germline V gene (reference sequence). Trimming cost V 0 bases and J 5 bases; bases outside gene matches: 3. This CDR3 is 14 amino acids long.

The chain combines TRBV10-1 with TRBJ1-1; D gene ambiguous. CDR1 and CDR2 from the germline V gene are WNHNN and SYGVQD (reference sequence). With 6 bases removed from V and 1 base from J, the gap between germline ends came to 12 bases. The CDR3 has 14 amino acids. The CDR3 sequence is CASSAQITNTEAFF. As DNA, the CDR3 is TGCGCCAGCAGCGCACAGATAACGAACACTGAAGCTTTCTTT.